This entry concerns a single T cell receptor beta chain. The data stem from a study of cytomegalovirus exposure and HLA in healthy donors. The study ran its PCR with 60 Vbeta and 13 Jbeta primers. Some clones are missing from TCRdb's copy, which holds only in-frame ones; the method was immunoSEQ multiplex PCR. The sample shows over 100,000 clones, 80% to 85% of them seen only once. The CDR3 spans 14 residues. The V end was cut by 4 bases, the J end by 10 bases, with 14 bases between. Germline V gene data show CDR1 as SGHAT and CDR2 as FQNNGV. The sample comprised PBMCs. The sequence was collected from a woman aged 50 to 60 in good health and CMV-seropositive. The chain has TRBV11-2 and TRBJ1-6, with D maybe TRBD1 (5 bases). The CDR3 sequence is CASSSRQGGSPLHF. The CDR3 DNA reads as TGTGCCAGCAGCTCCCGGCAGGGCGGCTCACCCCTCCACTTT.